This T cell receptor beta chain originates from a study of cytomegalovirus exposure and HLA in healthy donors. With 60 Vbeta and 13 Jbeta primers, the PCR was carried out. Sequencing used immunoSEQ multiplex PCR; TCRdb keeps in-frame clones, though not all of them. The sample holds 300,000 or so clones, 84% seen once. V was shortened by 4 bases and J by 4 bases, with 14 bases between the two germline ends. Per germline, CDR1 MNHNS and CDR2 SASEGT. The CDR3 spans 15 residues. Sequenced material: PBMCs. The receptor comes from a woman in her forties in good health and CMV-seropositive. V usage is TRBV6-1 and J usage is TRBJ1-3; tentatively, D is TRBD1 (5 bases). The CDR3, as DNA: TGTGCCAGCAGTGGACGGGACTCGGGAGGAAACACCATATATTTT. Amino acid sequence: CASSGRDSGGNTIYF.